This T cell receptor beta chain was sequenced during a study of identical twins. Each CDR3 protein gets one entry after TCRdb re-called the 5' RACE reads with MiXCR. Here the sample spans about 530,000 distinct CDR3 sequences, approximately 20% being singletons. The CDR3 sequence is 14 residues long. Per the germline V gene, CDR1 is SEHNR and CDR2 is FQNEAQ (reference sequence). V shed 5 bases and J 8 bases; nucleotides not matched to a gene: 9. This clonotype was counted between two and nine times. The same sample was also used in a study of yellow fever vaccine responses in identical twins.

V and J are TRBV7-9 and TRBJ2-1, with TRBD2 matching 7 bases. The sequence was collected from a woman between 18 and 30 years old in good health. Sequencing was performed on CD4+ T cells sorted from blood. The CDR3, as DNA: TGTGCCAGCAGCCCCTGGACTAGTACGGATGAGCAGTTCTTC. This codes for CASSPWTSTDEQFF.